Listed here are 5 T cell receptor beta chains from one sample, sequenced in a study of PD-1 blockade in classical Hodgkin lymphoma. All the patients suffered relapse after autologous stem cell transplantation, and brentuximab vedotin exposure differed. Clones were read by immunoSEQ multiplex PCR, and TCRdb kept only the in-frame ones, dropping some. This table holds about 32,000 clones, 82% found once. The sample in question was peripheral blood mononuclear cells (PBMCs), obtained at baseline. These receptors originate from a human donor with classical Hodgkin lymphoma.

The chain couples TRBV4-1 to TRBJ2-1; tentatively, D is TRBD2 (6 bases). The germline CDR1 and CDR2 sequences are MGHRA and YSYEKL. The length of the CDR3 is 16 residues. The ends were cut back, 5 bases at V and 5 bases at J, with 19 bases in the middle. CDR3 amino acids: CASSLNRLVFNNEQFF. The CDR3 DNA is TGCGCCAGCAGCTTAAACCGACTAGTATTTAACAATGAGCAGTTCTTC.

The chain links TRBV12-5 to TRBJ2-1; TRBD2 aligns across 9 bases. This CDR3 has 19 amino acids. V gave up 1 base and J gave up 1 base; unmatched junction bases: 11. Germline V CDR1 and CDR2: LGHNT, FRNRAP. DNA of the CDR3: TGTGCTAGTGGTTTGGCCGAAAAACTGACTAGCGGTTCCTACAATGAGCAGTTCTTC. Its translation: CASGLAEKLTSGSYNEQFF.

Ten or more counts support this clone. The same CDR3 can be traced to other DNA sequences in this sample. J is TRBJ1-1 and V is TRBV7-2, with 8 nucleotides matching TRBD1. The V gene's germline CDR1 is SGHTA and CDR2 FQGNSA. V was pared by 3 bases and J by 1 base, with 10 bases of the junction left unmatched. CDR3 length equals 17 residues. The DNA for the CDR3 is TGTGCCAGCAGCTTCAATCCGGGACAGGAGACGAACACTGAAGCTTTCTTT. This translates into CASSFNPGQETNTEAFF.

This sequence joins TRBV19 and TRBJ2-5; TRBD2 aligns across 8 bases. The J call is in doubt because the DNA end fits TRBJ2-7 better. This CDR3 region has 14 residues. Germline V lookup: CDR1 LNHDA, CDR2 SQIVND (reference sequence). CDR3 sequence: CASSIVAGGYEQYF. CDR3 bases: TGTGCCAGTAGTATAGTCGCGGGGGGCTACGAGCAGTACTTC.

The V gene is TRBV6-1, the J gene TRBJ1-1; possible D gene TRBD1, 5 bases. V was cut by 3 bases and J by 0 bases, with 11 bases left in between. CDR3 length: 15 residues. CDR1 and CDR2 from the germline V gene are MNHNS and SASEGT. The chain's CDR3 is CASSDKQAMNTEAFF. In DNA, the CDR3 is TGTGCCAGCAGTGACAAACAGGCCATGAACACTGAAGCTTTCTTT.